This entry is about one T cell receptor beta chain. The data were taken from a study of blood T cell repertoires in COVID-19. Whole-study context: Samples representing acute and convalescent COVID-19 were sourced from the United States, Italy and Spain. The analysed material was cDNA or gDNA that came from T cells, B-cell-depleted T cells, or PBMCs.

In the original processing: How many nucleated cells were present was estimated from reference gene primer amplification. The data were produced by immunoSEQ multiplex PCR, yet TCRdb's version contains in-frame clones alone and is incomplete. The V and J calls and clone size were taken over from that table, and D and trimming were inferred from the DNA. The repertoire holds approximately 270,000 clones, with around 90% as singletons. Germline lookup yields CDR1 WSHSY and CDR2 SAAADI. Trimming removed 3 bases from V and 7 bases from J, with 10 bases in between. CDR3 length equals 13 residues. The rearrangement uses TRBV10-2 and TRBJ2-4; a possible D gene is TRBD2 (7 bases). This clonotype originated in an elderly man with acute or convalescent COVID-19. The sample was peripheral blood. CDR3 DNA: TGCGCCAGCAGTGAACAGGGAGGGAACATTCAGTACTTC. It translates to CASSEQGGNIQYF.